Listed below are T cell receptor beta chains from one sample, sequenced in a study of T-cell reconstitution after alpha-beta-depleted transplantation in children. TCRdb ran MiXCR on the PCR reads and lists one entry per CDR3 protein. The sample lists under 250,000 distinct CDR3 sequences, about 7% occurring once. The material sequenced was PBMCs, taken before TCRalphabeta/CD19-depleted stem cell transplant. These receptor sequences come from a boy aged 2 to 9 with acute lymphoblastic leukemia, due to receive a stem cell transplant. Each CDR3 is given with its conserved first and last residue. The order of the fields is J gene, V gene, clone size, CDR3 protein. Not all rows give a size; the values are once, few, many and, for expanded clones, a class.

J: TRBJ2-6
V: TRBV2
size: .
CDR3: CASSYTGRISGANVLTF

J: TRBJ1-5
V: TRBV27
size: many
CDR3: CASSLGRGEPQHF

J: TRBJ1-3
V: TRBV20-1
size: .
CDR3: CSALDGSGNTIYF

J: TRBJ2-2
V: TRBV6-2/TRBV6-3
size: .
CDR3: CASVSSGVTGELFF

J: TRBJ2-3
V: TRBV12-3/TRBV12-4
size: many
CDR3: CASTLTPMDRLWDTQYF

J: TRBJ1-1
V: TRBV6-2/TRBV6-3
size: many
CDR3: CASRPMNTEAFF

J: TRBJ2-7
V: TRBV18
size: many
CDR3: CASSDAGTNSYEQYF

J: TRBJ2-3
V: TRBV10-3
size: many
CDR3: CAISAWRGTDTQYF

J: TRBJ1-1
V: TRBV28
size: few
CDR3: CASSLGGGHTEAFF

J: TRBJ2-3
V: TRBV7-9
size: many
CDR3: CASSPGTVPGTDTQYF

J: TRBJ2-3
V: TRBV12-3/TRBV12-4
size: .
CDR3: CASSPTWVDTQYF

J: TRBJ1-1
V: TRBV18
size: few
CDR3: CASSPDQNTEAFF

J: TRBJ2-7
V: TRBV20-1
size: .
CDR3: CSARDPLLATSYEQYF

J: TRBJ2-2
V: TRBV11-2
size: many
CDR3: CASSLKGSGELFF